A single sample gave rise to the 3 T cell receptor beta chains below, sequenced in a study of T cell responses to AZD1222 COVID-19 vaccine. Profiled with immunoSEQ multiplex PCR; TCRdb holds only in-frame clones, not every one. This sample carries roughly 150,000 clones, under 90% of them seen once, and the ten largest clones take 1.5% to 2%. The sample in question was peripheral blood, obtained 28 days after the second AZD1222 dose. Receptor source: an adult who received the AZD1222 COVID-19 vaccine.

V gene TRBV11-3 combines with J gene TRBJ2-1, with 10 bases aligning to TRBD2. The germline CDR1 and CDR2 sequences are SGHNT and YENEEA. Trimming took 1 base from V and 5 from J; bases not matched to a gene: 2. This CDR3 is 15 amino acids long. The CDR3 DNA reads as TGTGCCAGCAGCTTAGTGGGGACTAGCGACAATGAGCAGTTCTTC. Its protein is CASSLVGTSDNEQFF.

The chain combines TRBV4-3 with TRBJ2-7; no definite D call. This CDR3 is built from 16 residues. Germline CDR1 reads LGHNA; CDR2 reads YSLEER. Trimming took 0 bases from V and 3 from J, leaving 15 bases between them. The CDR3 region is CASSQDRLGYGYEQYF. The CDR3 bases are TGCGCCAGCAGCCAAGATCGGCTGGGCTACGGCTACGAGCAGTACTTC.

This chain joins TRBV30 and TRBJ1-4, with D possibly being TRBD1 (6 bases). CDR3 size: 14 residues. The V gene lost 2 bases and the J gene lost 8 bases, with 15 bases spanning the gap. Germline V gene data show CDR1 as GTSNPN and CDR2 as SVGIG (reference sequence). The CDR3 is CAWSRRGLGEKLFF. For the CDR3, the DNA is TGTGCCTGGAGTCGCCGGGGGCTGGGAGAAAAACTGTTTTTT.